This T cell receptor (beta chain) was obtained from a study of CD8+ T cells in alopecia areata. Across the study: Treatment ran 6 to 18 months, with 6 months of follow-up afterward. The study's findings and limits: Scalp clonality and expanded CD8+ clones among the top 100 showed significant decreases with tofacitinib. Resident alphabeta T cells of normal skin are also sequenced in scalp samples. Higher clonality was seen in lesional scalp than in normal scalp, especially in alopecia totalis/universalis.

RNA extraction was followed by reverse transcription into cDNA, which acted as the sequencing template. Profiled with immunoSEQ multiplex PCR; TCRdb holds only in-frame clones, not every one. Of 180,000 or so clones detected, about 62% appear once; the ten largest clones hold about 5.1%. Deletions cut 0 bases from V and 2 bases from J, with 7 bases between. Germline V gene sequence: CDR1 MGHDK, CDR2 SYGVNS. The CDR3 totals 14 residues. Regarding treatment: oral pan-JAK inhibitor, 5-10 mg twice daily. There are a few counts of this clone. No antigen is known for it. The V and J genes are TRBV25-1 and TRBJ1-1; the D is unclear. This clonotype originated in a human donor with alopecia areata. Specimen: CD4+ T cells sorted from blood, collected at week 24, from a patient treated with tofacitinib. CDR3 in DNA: TGTGCCAGCAGTGAATATAAGGGAAACACTGAAGCTTTCTTT. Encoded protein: CASSEYKGNTEAFF.